The rows below give T cell receptor beta chains drawn from one sample of a study of shared clonotypes between healthy human individuals. Clones were read by immunoSEQ multiplex PCR, and TCRdb kept only the in-frame ones, dropping some. Altogether some 1 million clones are present, about 74% being singletons, with the ten largest covering over 1.3%. Sequencing used memory CD4+ T cells sorted from blood. These receptors were obtained from a man aged 18-30 years in good health. The CDR3 runs from the conserved cysteine through the conserved F or W. Each record gives: J gene, CDR3 length, D gene, clone size, V gene, CDR3 protein, CDR3 DNA. D genes are given only for firm matches. Part of the rows lack a size; the others show once, few, many or a class for expanded clones.

TRBJ2-3 | 15 | . | . | TRBV9 | CASSAASRGTDTQYF | TGTGCCAGCAGCGCCGCGAGTCGGGGTACCGATACGCAGTATTTT
TRBJ1-1 | 14 | . | . | TRBV19 | CASNSRKQNTEAFF | TGTGCCAGTAACTCCCGGAAACAAAACACTGAAGCTTTCTTT
TRBJ1-4 | 14 | TRBD1 | . | TRBV2 | CASSPDRNNEKLFF | TGTGCCAGCAGTCCGGACAGGAATAATGAAAAACTGTTTTTT
TRBJ1-1 | 14 | . | . | TRBV18 | CASSPGPFRTEAFF | TGTGCCAGCTCACCAGGGCCGTTCAGAACTGAAGCTTTCTTT
TRBJ2-1 | 14 | . | . | TRBV10-3 | CATPYRAWADEQFF | TGTGCCACCCCATACAGGGCTTGGGCCGATGAGCAGTTCTTC
TRBJ2-3 | 16 | TRBD2 | . | TRBV7-2 | CASSSGLAGVRDTQYF | TGTGCCAGCAGCTCCGGACTAGCGGGAGTAAGAGATACGCAGTATTTT
TRBJ1-2 | 14 | . | . | TRBV10-3 | CAISELGGVYGYTF | TGTGCCATCAGTGAGCTCGGAGGGGTTTACGGCTACACCTTC
TRBJ2-1 | 13 | . | once | TRBV18 | CASSPVRDAEQFF | TGTGCCAGCTCACCAGTACGGGACGCTGAGCAGTTCTTC
TRBJ2-2 | 13 | . | . | TRBV21-1 | CASSKGCTGELFF | TGTGCCAGCAGCAAAGGGTGCACCGGGGAGCTGTTTTTT
TRBJ1-1 | 16 | . | . | TRBV7-8 | CASSPRYVGGYTEAFF | TGTGCCAGCAGCCCCCGATACGTTGGGGGTTACACTGAAGCTTTCTTT
TRBJ2-1 | 12 | . | . | TRBV10-2 | CASSEYYRVLFF | TGCGCCAGCAGTGAGTATTACAGGGTCCTGTTCTTC
TRBJ2-3 | 16 | TRBD1 | . | TRBV4-3 | CASSLDHNRGPDTQYF | TGCGCCAGCAGCCTAGATCACAACAGGGGACCAGATACGCAGTATTTT
TRBJ2-2 | 16 | . | . | TRBV5-1 | CASSLQGGVNTGELFF | TGCGCCAGCAGCTTACAGGGCGGGGTGAACACCGGGGAGCTGTTTTTT
TRBJ2-5 | 16 | . | many | TRBV7-9 | CASSLFIGSKKETQYF | TGTGCCAGCAGCTTATTTATTGGGTCAAAAAAAGAGACCCAGTACTTC
TRBJ2-1 | 16 | TRBD2 | . | TRBV25-1 | CASSDWTSGSGNEQFF | TGTGCCAGCAGTGATTGGACTAGCGGGAGTGGCAATGAGCAGTTCTTC
TRBJ2-3 | 13 | . | few | TRBV29-1 | CSVASGVTDTQYF | TGCAGCGTTGCGTCGGGGGTCACAGATACGCAGTATTTT
TRBJ2-1 | 16 | TRBD1 | . | TRBV4-1 | CASSQPGQGSSNEQFF | TGCGCCAGCAGCCAGCCCGGACAGGGGTCCTCGAATGAGCAGTTCTTC
TRBJ2-1 | 11 | . | . | TRBV20-1 | CSARASHRDFF | TGCAGTGCTAGAGCGTCACACAGGGATTTCTTC
TRBJ2-1 | 16 | . | few | TRBV5-1 | CASSQLGRTSYNEQFF | TGCGCCAGCAGCCAACTAGGTCGAACCTCCTACAATGAGCAGTTCTTC
TRBJ2-7 | 17 | . | . | TRBV5-1 | CASSLVVGLLSSYEQYF | TGCGCCAGCAGCTTGGTAGTAGGACTGTTGAGCTCCTACGAGCAGTACTTC
TRBJ2-7 | 13 | TRBD2 | . | TRBV5-1 | CASRLIAGYEQYF | TGCGCCAGCAGGCTGATAGCGGGGTACGAGCAGTACTTC
TRBJ2-1 | 15 | . | . | TRBV7-2 | CASSPRSRVDNEQFF | TGTGCCAGCAGCCCCCGAAGTCGTGTGGATAATGAGCAGTTCTTC
TRBJ2-7 | 15 | TRBD2 | . | TRBV5-4 | CASSHLAGASYEQYF | TGTGCCAGCAGCCATCTAGCGGGTGCTTCCTACGAGCAGTACTTC
TRBJ2-2 | 15 | . | . | TRBV7-2 | CASSISGRNTGELFF | TGTGCCAGCAGCATTAGCGGTCGGAACACCGGGGAGCTGTTTTTT
TRBJ2-3 | 16 | TRBD2 | once | TRBV9 | CASSVATGGLADTQYF | TGTGCCAGCAGCGTAGCTACGGGGGGACTAGCGGATACGCAGTATTTT
TRBJ2-5 | 18 | TRBD2 | once | TRBV10-3 | CAISETGLGSGRQETQYF | TGTGCCATCAGTGAGACGGGGCTAGGTAGCGGGAGGCAAGAGACCCAGTACTTC
TRBJ2-5 | 15 | . | . | TRBV18 | CASSLTTEGEETQYF | TGTGCCAGCTCACTTACGACCGAGGGAGAGGAGACCCAGTACTTC
TRBJ2-3 | 18 | TRBD1 | . | TRBV5-8 | CASSLAIRTGASTDTQYF | TGTGCCAGCAGCTTGGCCATCAGGACAGGGGCTAGCACAGATACGCAGTATTTT